These T cell receptor beta chains were read from a single sample in a study of metastatic and nonmetastatic thyroid tumors. Using MiXCR, TCRdb re-called clones from the PCR reads. Here the sample spans roughly 81,000 clones, approximately 9% being singletons. The specimen was blood. The receptors shown here come from a female donor with papillary thyroid cancer or a benign thyroid nodule (not recorded which). Some clones in this sample may be carry-over from other donors' samples. The CDR3 runs from the conserved cysteine through the conserved F or W. The D gene is left open where the match is weak. Clone size is shown for a subset of rows, as once, few, many or a class of expanded clone.

D gene: TRBD2; V gene: TRBV6-2/TRBV6-3; clone size: -; J gene: TRBJ2-1; CDR3 DNA: TGTGCCAGCAGTTACTTCCTAGCGGGTCCTAATGAGCAGTTCTTC; CDR3 protein: CASSYFLAGPNEQFF
D gene: TRBD2; V gene: TRBV28; clone size: many; J gene: TRBJ2-7; CDR3 DNA: TGTGCCAGCAGTTTCGGGGGGGCGCAGTACTTC; CDR3 protein: CASSFGGAQYF
D gene: -; V gene: TRBV6-2/TRBV6-3; clone size: many; J gene: TRBJ1-6; CDR3 DNA: TGTGCCAGCAGTTACTCGCCAGCATATAATTCACCCCTCCACTTT; CDR3 protein: CASSYSPAYNSPLHF
D gene: -; V gene: TRBV29-1; clone size: few; J gene: TRBJ1-5; CDR3 DNA: TGCAGCCCACCCAGGGAAGTGGGCAATCAGCCCCAGCATTTT; CDR3 protein: CSPPREVGNQPQHF
D gene: -; V gene: TRBV5-1; clone size: -; J gene: TRBJ2-1; CDR3 DNA: TGCGCCAGCAGCTTGGCCGGAGGGGGGAATGAGCAGTTCTTC; CDR3 protein: CASSLAGGGNEQFF
D gene: -; V gene: TRBV10-3; clone size: -; J gene: TRBJ1-2; CDR3 DNA: TGTGCCATCAGCGCGACAGGCGAAGGGGACTATGGCTACACCTTC; CDR3 protein: CAISATGEGDYGYTF
D gene: -; V gene: TRBV30; clone size: -; J gene: TRBJ1-2; CDR3 DNA: TGTGCCTGGAGTGTTGACGCCTACTATGGCTACACCTTC; CDR3 protein: CAWSVDAYYGYTF
D gene: -; V gene: TRBV6-1; clone size: many; J gene: TRBJ2-3; CDR3 DNA: TGTGCCAGCAGTGGGACTAGCAGGGGGGCAGATACGCAGTATTTT; CDR3 protein: CASSGTSRGADTQYF
D gene: -; V gene: TRBV2; clone size: many; J gene: TRBJ2-5; CDR3 DNA: TGTGCCAGCAGTGAACAGAGAGAGACCCAGTACTTC; CDR3 protein: CASSEQRETQYF
D gene: -; V gene: TRBV19; clone size: -; J gene: TRBJ1-5; CDR3 DNA: TGTGCCAGTAGTATTGGGGGCAATCAGCCCCAGCATTTT; CDR3 protein: CASSIGGNQPQHF
D gene: TRBD1; V gene: TRBV7-3; clone size: many; J gene: TRBJ1-1; CDR3 DNA: TGTGCCAGCAGTCACGGGACAGCGAACACTGAAGCTTTCTTT; CDR3 protein: CASSHGTANTEAFF